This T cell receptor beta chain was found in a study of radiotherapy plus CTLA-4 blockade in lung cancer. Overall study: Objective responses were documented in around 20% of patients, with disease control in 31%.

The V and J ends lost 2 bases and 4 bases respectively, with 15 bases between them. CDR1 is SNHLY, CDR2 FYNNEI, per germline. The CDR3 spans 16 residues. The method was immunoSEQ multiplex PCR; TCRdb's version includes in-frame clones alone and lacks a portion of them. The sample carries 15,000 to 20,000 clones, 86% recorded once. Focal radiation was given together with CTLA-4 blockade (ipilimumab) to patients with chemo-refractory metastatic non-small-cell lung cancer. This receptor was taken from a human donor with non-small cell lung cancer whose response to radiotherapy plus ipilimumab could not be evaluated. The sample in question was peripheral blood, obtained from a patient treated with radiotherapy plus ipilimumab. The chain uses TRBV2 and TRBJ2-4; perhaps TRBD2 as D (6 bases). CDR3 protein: CASSEREAPEKNIQYF. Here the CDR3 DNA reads TGTGCCAGCAGTGAAAGGGAGGCTCCGGAAAAAAACATTCAGTACTTC.